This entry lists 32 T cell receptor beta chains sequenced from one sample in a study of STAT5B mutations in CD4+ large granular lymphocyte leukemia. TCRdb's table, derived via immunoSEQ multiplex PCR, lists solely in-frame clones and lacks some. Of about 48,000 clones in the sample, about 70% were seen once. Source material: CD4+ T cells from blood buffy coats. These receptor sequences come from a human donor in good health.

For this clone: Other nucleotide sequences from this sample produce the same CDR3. CDR3 amino acids: CASSLGTGSSETQYF. CDR3 coding DNA: TGCGCCAGCTCCTTGGGGACAGGGAGTTCGGAGACCCAGTACTTC. The V gene is TRBV5-1, the J gene TRBJ2-5; 9 bases map to TRBD1. V was pared by 7 bases and J by 5 bases, with 12 bases of the junction left unmatched. This CDR3 comprises 15 residues. Germline values: CDR1 SGHRS, CDR2 YFSETQ.

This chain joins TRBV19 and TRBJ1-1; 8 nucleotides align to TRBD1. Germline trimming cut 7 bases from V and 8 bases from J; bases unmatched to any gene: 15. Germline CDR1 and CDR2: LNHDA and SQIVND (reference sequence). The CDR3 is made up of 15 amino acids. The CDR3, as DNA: TGTGCCAGTATCCCACCGGGACAGGCGACGACGGAAGCTTTCTTT. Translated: CASIPPGQATTEAFF.

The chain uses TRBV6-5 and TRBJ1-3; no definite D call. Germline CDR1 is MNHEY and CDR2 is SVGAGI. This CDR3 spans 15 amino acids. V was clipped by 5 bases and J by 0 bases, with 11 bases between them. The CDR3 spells CASSPDGSSGNTIYF. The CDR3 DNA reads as TGTGCCAGCAGTCCCGACGGTAGCTCTGGAAACACCATATATTTT.

DNA of the CDR3: TGTGCCAGCAGCTCAAGTTGGGCAGCCGGGAATGAAAAACTGTTTTTT. As protein: CASSSSWAAGNEKLFF. The chain combines TRBV2 with TRBJ1-4; no clear D gene. V gave up 6 bases and J gave up 5 bases, with 19 bases separating them. Germline loops: CDR1 SNHLY, CDR2 FYNNEI. The CDR3 loop spans 16 amino acids.

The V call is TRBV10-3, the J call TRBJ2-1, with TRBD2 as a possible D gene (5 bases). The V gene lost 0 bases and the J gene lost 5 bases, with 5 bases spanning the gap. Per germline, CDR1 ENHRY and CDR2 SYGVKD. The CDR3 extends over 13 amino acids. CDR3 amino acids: CAISESRDNEQFF. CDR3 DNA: TGTGCCATCAGTGAGTCGAGGGACAATGAGCAGTTCTTC.

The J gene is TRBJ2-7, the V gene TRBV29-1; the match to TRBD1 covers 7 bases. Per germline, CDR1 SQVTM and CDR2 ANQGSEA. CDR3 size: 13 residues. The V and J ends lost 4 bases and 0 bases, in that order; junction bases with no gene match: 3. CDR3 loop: CSVGDRRSYEQYF. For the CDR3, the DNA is TGCAGCGTTGGGGACAGACGCTCCTACGAGCAGTACTTC.

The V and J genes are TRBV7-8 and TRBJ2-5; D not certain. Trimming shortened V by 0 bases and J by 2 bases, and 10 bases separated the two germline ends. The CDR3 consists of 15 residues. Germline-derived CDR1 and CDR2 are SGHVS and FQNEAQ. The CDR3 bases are TGTGCCAGCAGCTTAGCGGAAGGACCACAAGAGACCCAGTACTTC. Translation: CASSLAEGPQETQYF. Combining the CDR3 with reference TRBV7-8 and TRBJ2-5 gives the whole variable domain GAGVSQSPRYKVAKRGQDVALRCDPISGHVSLFWYQQALGQGPEFLTYFQNEAQLDKSGLPSDRFFAERPEGSVSTLKIQRTQQEDSAVYLCASSLAEGPQETQYFGPGTRLLVL.

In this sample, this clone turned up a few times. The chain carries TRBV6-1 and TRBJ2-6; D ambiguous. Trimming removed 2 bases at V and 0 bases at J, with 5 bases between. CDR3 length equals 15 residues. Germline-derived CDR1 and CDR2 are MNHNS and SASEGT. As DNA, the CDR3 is TGTGCCAGCAGTGAACGCTTCTCTGGGGCCAACGTCCTGACTTTC. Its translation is CASSERFSGANVLTF.

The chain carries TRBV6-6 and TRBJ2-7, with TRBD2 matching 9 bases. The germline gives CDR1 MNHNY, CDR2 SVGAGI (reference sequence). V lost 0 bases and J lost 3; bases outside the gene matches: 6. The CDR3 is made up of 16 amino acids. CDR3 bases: TGTGCCAGCAGTTACTCCCGGACTAGCGAATACTACGAGCAGTACTTC. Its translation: CASSYSRTSEYYEQYF.

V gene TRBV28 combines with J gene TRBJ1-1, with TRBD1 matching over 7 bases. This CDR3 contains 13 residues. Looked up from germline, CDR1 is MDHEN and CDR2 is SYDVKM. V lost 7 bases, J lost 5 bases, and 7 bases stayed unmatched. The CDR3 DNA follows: TGTGCCAGCACCTCTGGGACAGAAACTGAAGCTTTCTTT. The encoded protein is CASTSGTETEAFF.

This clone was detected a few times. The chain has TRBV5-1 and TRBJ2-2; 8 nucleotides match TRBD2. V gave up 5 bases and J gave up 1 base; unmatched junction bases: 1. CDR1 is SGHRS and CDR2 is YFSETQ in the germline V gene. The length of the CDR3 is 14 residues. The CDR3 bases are TGCGCCAGCAGAAGCGGGGGGAACACCGGGGAGCTGTTTTTT. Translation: CASRSGGNTGELFF.

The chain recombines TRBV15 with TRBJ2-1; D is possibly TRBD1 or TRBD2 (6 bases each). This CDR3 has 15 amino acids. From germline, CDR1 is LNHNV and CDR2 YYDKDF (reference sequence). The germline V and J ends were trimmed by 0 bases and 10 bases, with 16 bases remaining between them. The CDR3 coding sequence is TGTGCCACCAGCAGAGACCTAGGAGGGGGGCTGGAGCAGTTCTTC. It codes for CATSRDLGGGLEQFF. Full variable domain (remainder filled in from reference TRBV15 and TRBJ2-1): DAMVIQNPRYQVTQFGKPVTLSCSQTLNHNVMYWYQQKSSQAPKLLFHYYDKDFNNEADTPDNFQSRRPNTSFCFLDIRSPGLGDTAMYLCATSRDLGGGLEQFFGPGTRLTVL.

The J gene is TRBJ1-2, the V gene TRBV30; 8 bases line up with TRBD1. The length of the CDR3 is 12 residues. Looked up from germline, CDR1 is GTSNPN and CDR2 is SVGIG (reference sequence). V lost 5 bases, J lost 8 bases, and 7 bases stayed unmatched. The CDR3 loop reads CAWETGGGGYTF. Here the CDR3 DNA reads TGTGCCTGGGAAACAGGGGGAGGAGGCTACACCTTC.

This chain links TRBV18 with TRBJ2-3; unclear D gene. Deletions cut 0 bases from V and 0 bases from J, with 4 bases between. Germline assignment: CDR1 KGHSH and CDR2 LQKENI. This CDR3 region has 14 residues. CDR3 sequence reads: CASSPPVSTDTQYF. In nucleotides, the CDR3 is TGTGCCAGCTCACCACCGGTTAGCACAGATACGCAGTATTTT.

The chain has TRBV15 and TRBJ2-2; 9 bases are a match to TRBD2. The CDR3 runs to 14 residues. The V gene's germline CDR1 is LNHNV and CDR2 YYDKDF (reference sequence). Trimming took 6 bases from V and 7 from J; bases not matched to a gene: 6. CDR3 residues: CATRAGLAIGELFF. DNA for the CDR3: TGTGCCACCAGGGCGGGACTAGCTATCGGGGAGCTGTTTTTT.

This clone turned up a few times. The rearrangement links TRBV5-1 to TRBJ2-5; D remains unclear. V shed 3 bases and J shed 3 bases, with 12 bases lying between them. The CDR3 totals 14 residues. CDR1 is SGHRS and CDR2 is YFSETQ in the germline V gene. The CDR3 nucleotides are TGCGCCAGCAGCTCTGGCCAGCAGGAAGAGACCCAGTACTTC. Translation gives CASSSGQQEETQYF. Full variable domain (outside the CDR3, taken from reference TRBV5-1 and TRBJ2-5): KAGVTQTPRYLIKTRGQQVTLSCSPISGHRSVSWYQQTPGQGLQFLFEYFSETQRNKGNFPGRFSGRQFSNSRSEMNVSTLELGDSALYLCASSSGQQEETQYFGPGTRLLVL.

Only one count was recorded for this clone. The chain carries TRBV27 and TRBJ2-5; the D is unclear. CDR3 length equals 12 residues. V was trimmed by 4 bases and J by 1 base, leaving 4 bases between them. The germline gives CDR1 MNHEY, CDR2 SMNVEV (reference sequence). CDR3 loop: CASSSAQETQYF. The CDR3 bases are TGTGCCAGCAGTTCCGCCCAAGAGACCCAGTACTTC.

Here the CDR3 reads CASSFLNGGGTDTQYF. For the CDR3, the DNA is TGTGCCAGCAGCTTCCTTAACGGGGGGGGCACAGATACGCAGTATTTT. V usage is TRBV5-6 and J usage is TRBJ2-3; 8 bases match TRBD2. V trimming: 2 bases; J trimming: 1 base; junction bases outside the gene matches: 6. Germline CDR1 and CDR2: SGHDT and YYEEEE. This CDR3 has 16 amino acids.

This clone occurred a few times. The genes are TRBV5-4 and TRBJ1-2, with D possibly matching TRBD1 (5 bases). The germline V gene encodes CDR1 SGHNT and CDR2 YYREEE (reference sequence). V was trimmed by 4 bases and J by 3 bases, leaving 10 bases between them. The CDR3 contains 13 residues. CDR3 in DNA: TGTGCCAGCAGCCTCAGGGACGACTATGGCTACACCTTC. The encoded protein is CASSLRDDYGYTF.

CDR3 nucleotides: TGCGCCAGCAGCTTGGTGGGCGGGGCCTACAATGAGCAGTTCTTC. Protein product: CASSLVGGAYNEQFF. The chain combines TRBV5-1 with TRBJ2-1; tentative D call: TRBD2 (6 bases). The CDR3 loop spans 15 amino acids. V dropped 0 bases and J dropped 2 bases, with 9 bases sitting between them. CDR1 and CDR2 from the germline V gene are SGHRS and YFSETQ.

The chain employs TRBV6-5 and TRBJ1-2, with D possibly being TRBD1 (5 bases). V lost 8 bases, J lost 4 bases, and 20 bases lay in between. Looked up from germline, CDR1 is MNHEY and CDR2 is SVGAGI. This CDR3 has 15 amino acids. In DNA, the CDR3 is TGTGCCAGCGGACGGGGGACGGGATCCTTCTATGGCTACACCTTC. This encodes CASGRGTGSFYGYTF.

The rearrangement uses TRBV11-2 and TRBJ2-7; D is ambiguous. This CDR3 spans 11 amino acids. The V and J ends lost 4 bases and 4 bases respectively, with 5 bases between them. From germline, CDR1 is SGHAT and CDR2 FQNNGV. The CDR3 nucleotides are TGTGCCAGCAGCTCGTCTTACGAGCAGTACTTC. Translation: CASSSSYEQYF.

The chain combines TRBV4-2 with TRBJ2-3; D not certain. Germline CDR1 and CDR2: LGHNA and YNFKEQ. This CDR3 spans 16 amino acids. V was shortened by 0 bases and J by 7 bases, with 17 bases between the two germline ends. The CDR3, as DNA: TGTGCCAGCAGCCAAGATTTGGCGGCCCAGTGGAATACGCAGTATTTT. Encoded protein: CASSQDLAAQWNTQYF.

The CDR3 DNA reads TGTGCCAGCAGTCGATTAGCGGGGACGCCAGATACGCAGTATTTT. Protein: CASSRLAGTPDTQYF. The chain joins TRBV6-1 to TRBJ2-3, with 8 bases identical to TRBD2. Germline lookup yields CDR1 MNHNS and CDR2 SASEGT. The CDR3 is 15 amino acids. V was clipped by 5 bases and J by 4 bases; unmatched bases: 8.

CDR3 amino acids: CASSQRDRGFSDTQYF. The CDR3 DNA sequence: TGTGCCAGCAGCCAACGGGACAGGGGCTTTTCAGATACGCAGTATTTT. The V gene is TRBV7-8, the J gene TRBJ2-3; 10 nucleotides line up with TRBD1. After removal of 5 bases from V and 4 bases from J, the junction contained 9 bases not matched to a gene. Germline V CDR1 and CDR2: SGHVS, FQNEAQ. The CDR3 runs 16 residues.

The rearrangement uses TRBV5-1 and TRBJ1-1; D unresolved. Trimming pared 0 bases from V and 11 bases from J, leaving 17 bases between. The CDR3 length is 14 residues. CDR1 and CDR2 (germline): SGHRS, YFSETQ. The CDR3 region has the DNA TGCGCCAGCAGCTTGGAGGGCGGGAGCCCCCGGGCTTTCTTT. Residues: CASSLEGGSPRAFF.

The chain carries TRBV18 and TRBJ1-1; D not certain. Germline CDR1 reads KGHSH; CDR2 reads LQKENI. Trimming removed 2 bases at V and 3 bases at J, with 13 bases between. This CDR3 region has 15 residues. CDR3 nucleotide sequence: TGTGCCAGCTCACCAGATTTCCAGGTGCACACTGAAGCTTTCTTT. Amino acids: CASSPDFQVHTEAFF.

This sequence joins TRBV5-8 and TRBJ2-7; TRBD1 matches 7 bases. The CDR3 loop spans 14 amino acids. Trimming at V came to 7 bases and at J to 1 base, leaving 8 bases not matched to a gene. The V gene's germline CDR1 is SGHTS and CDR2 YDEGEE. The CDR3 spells CASAKYRGSYEQYV. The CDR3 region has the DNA TGTGCCAGCGCAAAGTACAGGGGTTCCTACGAGCAGTACGTC.

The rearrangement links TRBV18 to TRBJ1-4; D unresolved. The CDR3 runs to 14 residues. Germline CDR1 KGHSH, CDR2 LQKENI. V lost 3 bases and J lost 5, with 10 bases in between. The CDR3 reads CASSPGYGNEKLFF. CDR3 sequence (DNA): TGTGCCAGCTCACCTGGGTACGGAAATGAAAAACTGTTTTTT.

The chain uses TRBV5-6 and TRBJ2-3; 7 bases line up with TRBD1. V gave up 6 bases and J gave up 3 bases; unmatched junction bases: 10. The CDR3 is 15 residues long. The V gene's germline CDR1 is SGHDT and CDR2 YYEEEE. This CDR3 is CASTPGAGGTDTQYF. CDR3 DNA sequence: TGTGCCAGCACCCCCGGGGCAGGGGGAACAGATACGCAGTATTTT.

The CDR3 reads CASSQAWGGELFF. In DNA form, the CDR3 reads TGTGCCAGCAGCCAGGCATGGGGCGGGGAGCTGTTTTTT. The rearrangement joins TRBV4-2 to TRBJ2-2; D uncertain. The CDR3 sequence is 13 residues long. V was trimmed by 3 bases and J by 7 bases, leaving 9 bases between them. Germline CDR1 and CDR2: LGHNA and YNFKEQ.

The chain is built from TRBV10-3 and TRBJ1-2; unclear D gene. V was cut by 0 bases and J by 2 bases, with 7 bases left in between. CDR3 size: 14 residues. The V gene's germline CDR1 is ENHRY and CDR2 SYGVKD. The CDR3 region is CAISESDRNYGYTF. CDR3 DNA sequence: TGTGCCATCAGTGAGTCAGATAGGAACTATGGCTACACCTTC.